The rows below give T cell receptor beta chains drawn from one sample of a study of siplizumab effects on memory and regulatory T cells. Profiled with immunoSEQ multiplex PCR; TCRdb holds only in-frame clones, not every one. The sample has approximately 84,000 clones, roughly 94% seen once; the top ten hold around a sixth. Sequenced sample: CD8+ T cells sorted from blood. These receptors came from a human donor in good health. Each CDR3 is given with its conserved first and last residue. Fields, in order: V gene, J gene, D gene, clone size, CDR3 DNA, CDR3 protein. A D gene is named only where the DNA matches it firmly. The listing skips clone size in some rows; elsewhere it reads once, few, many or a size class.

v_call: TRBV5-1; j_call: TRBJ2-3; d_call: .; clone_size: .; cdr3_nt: TGCGCCAGCAGCGTGCCAGGGAGCACAGATACGCAGTATTTT; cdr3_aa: CASSVPGSTDTQYF
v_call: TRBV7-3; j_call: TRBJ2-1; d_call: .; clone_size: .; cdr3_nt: TGTGCCAGCAGCCATCCCGGGACCAGCGATGAGCAGTTCTTC; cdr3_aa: CASSHPGTSDEQFF
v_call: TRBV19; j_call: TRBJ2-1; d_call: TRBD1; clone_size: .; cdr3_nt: TGTGCCATCGGGACAGGGGGATACAATGAGCAGTTCTTC; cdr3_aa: CAIGTGGYNEQFF
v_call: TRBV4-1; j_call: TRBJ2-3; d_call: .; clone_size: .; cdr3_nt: TGCGCCAGCAGCTCTTACTGGGCGGGACAGAGCACAGATACGCAGTATTTT; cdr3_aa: CASSSYWAGQSTDTQYF
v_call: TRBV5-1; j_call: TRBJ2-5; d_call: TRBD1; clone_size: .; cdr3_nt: TGCGCCAGCAGCTTGCCAGGGGGCGGTGAGACCCAGTACTTC; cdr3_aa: CASSLPGGGETQYF
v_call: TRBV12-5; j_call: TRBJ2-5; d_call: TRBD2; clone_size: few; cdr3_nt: TGTGCTAGTGGTTTGGTCCTAGCGGGAGGGCAAGAGACCCAGTACTTC; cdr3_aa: CASGLVLAGGQETQYF
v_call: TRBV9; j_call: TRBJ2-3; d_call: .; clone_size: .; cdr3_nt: TGTGCCAGCAGCCCCCGTGGGGGGAGTGAGGCAGATACGCAGTATTTT; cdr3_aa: CASSPRGGSEADTQYF
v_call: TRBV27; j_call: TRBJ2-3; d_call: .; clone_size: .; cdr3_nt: TGTGCCAGCAGTTTGGGTGGACGCGTAGGGGATACGAAGTATTTT; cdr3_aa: CASSLGGRVGDTKYF
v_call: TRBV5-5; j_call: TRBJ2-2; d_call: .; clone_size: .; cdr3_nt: TGTGCCAGCAGCTTGTTCAGGGAAAACACCGGGGAGCTGTTTTTT; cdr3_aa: CASSLFRENTGELFF
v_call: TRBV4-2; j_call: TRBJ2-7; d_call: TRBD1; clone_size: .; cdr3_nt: TGTGCCAGCAGCCAAGGGACAGGGGGCTCGTACGAGCAGTACTTC; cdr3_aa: CASSQGTGGSYEQYF
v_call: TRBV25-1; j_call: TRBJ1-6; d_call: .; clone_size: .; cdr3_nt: TGTGCCAGCAGTGAGTGGGGCGGAGGTTCACCCCTCCACTTT; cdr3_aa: CASSEWGGGSPLHF
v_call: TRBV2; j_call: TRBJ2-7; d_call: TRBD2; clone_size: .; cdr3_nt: TGTGCCAGCTCTGAAGGACTAGCGGCCTACGAGCAGTACTTC; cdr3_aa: CASSEGLAAYEQYF
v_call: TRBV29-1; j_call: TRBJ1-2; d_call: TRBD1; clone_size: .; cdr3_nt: TGCAGCGTTGAAGTCCGGGACAGGGACAACTATGGCTACACCTTC; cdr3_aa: CSVEVRDRDNYGYTF
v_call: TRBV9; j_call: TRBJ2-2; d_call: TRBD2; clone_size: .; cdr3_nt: TGTGCCAGCAGCGCCCCTAAACTAGCGGAAGAGGACCGCGGGGAGCTGTTTTTT; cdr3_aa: CASSAPKLAEEDRGELFF
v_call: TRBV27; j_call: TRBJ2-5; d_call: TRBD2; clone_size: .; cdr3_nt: TGTGCCAGCAGTCCACAAGCGGGAGGGAAAGAGACCCAGTACTTC; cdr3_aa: CASSPQAGGKETQYF
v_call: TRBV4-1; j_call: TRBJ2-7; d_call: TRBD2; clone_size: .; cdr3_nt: TGCGCCAGCAGCCACGCTCAGCGGGAACTTTCCTACGAGCAGTACTTC; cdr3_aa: CASSHAQRELSYEQYF
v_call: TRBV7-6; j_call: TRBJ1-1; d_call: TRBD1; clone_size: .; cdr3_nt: TGTGCCAGCAGCCCAAGTACAGGGGTCACTGAAGCTTTCTTT; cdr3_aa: CASSPSTGVTEAFF
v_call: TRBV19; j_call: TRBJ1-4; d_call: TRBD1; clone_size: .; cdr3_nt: TGTGCCAGTAGGGGACAGGGGACTAATGAAAAACTGTTTTTT; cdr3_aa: CASRGQGTNEKLFF
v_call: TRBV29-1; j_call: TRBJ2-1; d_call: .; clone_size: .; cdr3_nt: TGCAGCGTTGCCCGTAATGAGCAGTTCTTC; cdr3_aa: CSVARNEQFF
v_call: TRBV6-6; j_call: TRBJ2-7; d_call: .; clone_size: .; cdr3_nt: TGTGCCAGCAGTTACTCTCGGGACGGTGCGACCGAGCAGTACTTC; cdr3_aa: CASSYSRDGATEQYF